A selection of T cell receptor beta chains follows, all from one sample in a study of cytomegalovirus exposure and HLA in healthy donors. Profiling relied on immunoSEQ multiplex PCR, and the TCRdb table lists in-frame clones only, not all of them. The table includes roughly 200,000 clones, around 73% detected once. The specimen sequenced was PBMCs. Receptors originate from a woman aged 25 to 39 in good health and CMV-seronegative. Both conserved end residues are part of each CDR3. The D gene is left open where the match is weak. Size is stated for part of the rows, as once, few or many counts, or as a class when the clone is expanded.

V: TRBV7-6; D: -; J: TRBJ1-1; size: -; DNA: TGTGCCAGCAGCCAATTTAACAGGCGGACAAACACTGAAGCTTTCTTT; CDR3: CASSQFNRRTNTEAFF
V: TRBV4-1; D: TRBD1; J: TRBJ1-1; size: once; DNA: TGCGCCAGCAGCCAAGACCGGGACAGGGGGTTCGTCACTGAAGCTTTCTTT; CDR3: CASSQDRDRGFVTEAFF
V: TRBV5-4; D: -; J: TRBJ2-1; size: -; DNA: TGTGCCAGCAGCTTGGCCAGAAACAATGAGCAGTTCTTC; CDR3: CASSLARNNEQFF
V: TRBV6-6; D: TRBD1; J: TRBJ2-5; size: -; DNA: TGTGCCAGCAGTAGTACAGGGGGCCAAGAGACCCAGTACTTC; CDR3: CASSSTGGQETQYF
V: TRBV5-4; D: TRBD1; J: TRBJ1-6; size: -; DNA: TGTGCCAGCAGGGAGGGGGCGATTAATTCACCCCTCCACTTT; CDR3: CASREGAINSPLHF
V: TRBV9; D: -; J: TRBJ1-1; size: -; DNA: TGTGCCAGCAGCGCGGACGGCGGGGAGACTGAAGCTTTCTTT; CDR3: CASSADGGETEAFF
V: TRBV2; D: TRBD1; J: TRBJ2-5; size: few; DNA: TGTGCCAGCAGTAATCGACAGGGTTCGAGGGAGACCCAGTACTTC; CDR3: CASSNRQGSRETQYF
V: TRBV19; D: -; J: TRBJ2-7; size: once; DNA: TGTGCCAGTAGCCCGGACAGCGCCTACGAGCAGTACTTC; CDR3: CASSPDSAYEQYF
V: TRBV29-1; D: TRBD1; J: TRBJ2-5; size: -; DNA: TGCAGCGCTTCGGCAGGGGGCGCGGGTGGCGAGACCCAGTACTTC; CDR3: CSASAGGAGGETQYF
V: TRBV7-8; D: TRBD1; J: TRBJ1-6; size: -; DNA: TGTGCCAGCAGCTTACGGAGCAGGGGGGATTCACCCCTCCACTTT; CDR3: CASSLRSRGDSPLHF
V: TRBV5-1; D: TRBD1; J: TRBJ1-2; size: -; DNA: TGCGCCAGCAGCACGGACAGGCCGTATGGCTACACCTTC; CDR3: CASSTDRPYGYTF
V: TRBV9; D: TRBD2; J: TRBJ2-3; size: -; DNA: TGTGCCAGCAGCCCCCGGACTAGCGGGATTTTAAGGCAGTATTTT; CDR3: CASSPRTSGILRQYF
V: TRBV19; D: TRBD2; J: TRBJ2-3; size: -; DNA: TGTGCCAGTACCAGCGGGGGGGCCCAAGATACGCAGTATTTT; CDR3: CASTSGGAQDTQYF
V: TRBV27; D: -; J: TRBJ1-2; size: -; DNA: TGTGCCAGCAGGGGCCAGGGAGGTAACTATGGCTACACCTTC; CDR3: CASRGQGGNYGYTF
V: TRBV19; D: TRBD1; J: TRBJ1-2; size: few; DNA: TGTGCCAGTAGTCACGGGACAGGGGAAGGGTATGGCTACACCTTC; CDR3: CASSHGTGEGYGYTF
V: TRBV30; D: -; J: TRBJ1-1; size: -; DNA: TGTGCCTGGAGTGTTCGACTGCGGGGCACTGAAGCTTTCTTT; CDR3: CAWSVRLRGTEAFF
V: TRBV28; D: -; J: TRBJ2-5; size: -; DNA: TGTGTCAGCAGTTTGTTTAAAGACAAAAAAGAGACCCAGTACTTC; CDR3: CVSSLFKDKKETQYF
V: TRBV18; D: TRBD2; J: TRBJ2-3; size: -; DNA: TGTGCCAGCTCACCACCGACTAGCTTGAGCACAGATACGCAGTATTTT; CDR3: CASSPPTSLSTDTQYF
V: TRBV5-4; D: -; J: TRBJ2-5; size: -; DNA: TGTGCCAGCAGCCCGCCAAACCGGGACACCAGAGGGGAGACCCAGTACTTC; CDR3: CASSPPNRDTRGETQYF
V: TRBV4-1; D: TRBD2; J: TRBJ2-3; size: few; DNA: TGCGCCAGCAGCCTACTAGCGGGAGACGATACGCAGTATTTT; CDR3: CASSLLAGDDTQYF
V: TRBV18; D: TRBD2; J: TRBJ2-2; size: few; DNA: TGTGCCAGCTCACCGGGACTAGCGGTCACCGGGGAGCTGTTTTTT; CDR3: CASSPGLAVTGELFF
V: TRBV2; D: TRBD1; J: TRBJ2-7; size: -; DNA: TGTGCCAGCAGTCAGCCGGGACAGGGGTACGAGCAGTACTTC; CDR3: CASSQPGQGYEQYF
V: TRBV30; D: TRBD1; J: TRBJ2-1; size: -; DNA: TGTGCCTGGAGCAACTCCCCCGGGACAGTGATTAGCTCCTACAATGAGCAGTTCTTC; CDR3: CAWSNSPGTVISSYNEQFF
V: TRBV18; D: -; J: TRBJ2-2; size: -; DNA: TGTGCCAGCTCACCAACTACAGGCAACTGGAACACCGGGGAGCTGTTTTTT; CDR3: CASSPTTGNWNTGELFF
V: TRBV2; D: -; J: TRBJ2-3; size: -; DNA: TGTGCCAGCAGTGAACTCTTGCGGTTCACAGATACGCAGTATTTT; CDR3: CASSELLRFTDTQYF
V: TRBV9; D: -; J: TRBJ2-5; size: -; DNA: TGTGCCAGCAGCGTAGGGTGGAGGGGAGGATCAGAGACCCAGTACTTC; CDR3: CASSVGWRGGSETQYF
V: TRBV27; D: -; J: TRBJ1-5; size: -; DNA: TGTGCCAGCAGTTTGTCAGGGATCAATCAGCCCCAGCATTTT; CDR3: CASSLSGINQPQHF
V: TRBV27; D: -; J: TRBJ2-1; size: once; DNA: TGTGCCAGCAGTTTAAGTGGTTATAGCTCCTACAATGAGCAGTTCTTC; CDR3: CASSLSGYSSYNEQFF
V: TRBV7-8; D: -; J: TRBJ1-3; size: -; DNA: TGTGCCAGCAGCTTAGGGAAGACAAGGTTGACGGGAAACACCATATATTTT; CDR3: CASSLGKTRLTGNTIYF
V: TRBV5-1; D: TRBD1; J: TRBJ1-2; size: -; DNA: TGCGCCAGCAGCTGGCAGGGGGATGGCTACACCTTC; CDR3: CASSWQGDGYTF
V: TRBV29-1; D: TRBD2; J: TRBJ2-3; size: -; DNA: TGCAGCGTTGGAGCGGGAGTGGGAGATACGCAGTATTTT; CDR3: CSVGAGVGDTQYF
V: TRBV7-6; D: -; J: TRBJ2-1; size: once; DNA: TGTGCCAGCAGCTCATATAGCCGGGATGAGCAGTTCTTC; CDR3: CASSSYSRDEQFF
V: TRBV5-4; D: -; J: TRBJ1-2; size: few; DNA: TGTGCCAGCAGATACTACGGTACCTATGGCTACACCTTC; CDR3: CASRYYGTYGYTF
V: TRBV28; D: TRBD2; J: TRBJ2-4; size: -; DNA: TGTGCCAGCAGTTTAGGGGGGGGAAACATTCAGTACTTC; CDR3: CASSLGGGNIQYF
V: TRBV28; D: -; J: TRBJ2-7; size: -; DNA: TGTGCCAGCAGCCGGCCCTCGGGGCAGTACTTC; CDR3: CASSRPSGQYF
V: TRBV30; D: TRBD1; J: TRBJ1-2; size: -; DNA: TGTGCCTGGAGTGGGGGGGGGACAGGGTATAAGAGCTACCCCTTC; CDR3: CAWSGGGTGYKSYPF
V: TRBV21-1; D: -; J: TRBJ2-3; size: -; DNA: TGTGCCAGCACGCGGACTATCATCGACCTAGCGGCTAGCACAGATACGCAGTATTTT; CDR3: CASTRTIIDLAASTDTQYF
V: TRBV2; D: -; J: TRBJ1-3; size: -; DNA: TGTGCCAGCACCAGAACTGGAAACACCATATATTTT; CDR3: CASTRTGNTIYF
V: TRBV4-1; D: TRBD2; J: TRBJ2-5; size: -; DNA: TGCGCCAGCAGCCAAGATCCCTGGGCTAGCGGGAGGGATAAGCATAAAGAGACCCAGTACTTC; CDR3: CASSQDPWASGRDKHKETQYF
V: TRBV19; D: TRBD2; J: TRBJ2-1; size: -; DNA: TGTGCCAGTAGTACCCTTTCTAGCGGAGTGGTGGATGAGCAGTTCTTC; CDR3: CASSTLSSGVVDEQFF
V: TRBV11-2; D: -; J: TRBJ1-5; size: -; DNA: TGTGCCAGCAGCTTAGATCTTCGGAATCAGCCCCAGCATTTT; CDR3: CASSLDLRNQPQHF
V: TRBV6-5; D: -; J: TRBJ1-5; size: few; DNA: TGTGCCAGCAGCCCGGGACAATATAGCAATCAGCCCCAGCATTTT; CDR3: CASSPGQYSNQPQHF
V: TRBV5-6; D: -; J: TRBJ2-7; size: -; DNA: TGTGCCAGCAGCTTGGGTACCTACGAGCAGTACTTC; CDR3: CASSLGTYEQYF
V: TRBV6-5; D: -; J: TRBJ2-1; size: -; DNA: TGTGCCAGCAGTTACCGAGGTCCGCGGGACAATGAGCAGTTCTTC; CDR3: CASSYRGPRDNEQFF
V: TRBV18; D: TRBD1; J: TRBJ2-7; size: -; DNA: TGTGCCAGCTCGAAAGAGACAGGGGCTTCCTACGAGCAGTACTTC; CDR3: CASSKETGASYEQYF
V: TRBV6-5; D: TRBD1; J: TRBJ2-5; size: -; DNA: TGTGCCAGCAGACCCTCGACAGGGTTCGAGACCCAGTACTTC; CDR3: CASRPSTGFETQYF